The 7 T cell receptor beta chains listed next were all sequenced from one sample in a study of T cell responses to AZD1222 COVID-19 vaccine. Measured with immunoSEQ multiplex PCR; TCRdb has only the in-frame clones, and not every one. The table lists roughly 150,000 clones, 92% of them singletons. The specimen comprised peripheral blood, sampled on day 0 of AZD1222 vaccination. Receptor source: an adult in good health.

The chain couples TRBV4-2 to TRBJ2-1, with 7 bases identical to TRBD2. Germline V gene data show CDR1 as LGHNA and CDR2 as YNFKEQ. V was pared by 0 bases and J by 3 bases, with 8 bases of the junction left unmatched. This CDR3 comprises 17 residues. The CDR3 DNA follows: TGTGCCAGCAGCCAAGATTTCGCTAGCGGAAACTACAATGAGCAGTTCTTC. It translates to CASSQDFASGNYNEQFF.

The chain uses TRBV5-1 and TRBJ1-1; D is ambiguous. V lost 5 bases to trimming and J lost 0 bases, with 23 bases between them. Germline V lookup: CDR1 SGHRS, CDR2 YFSETQ. The CDR3 has 18 amino acids. The CDR3 DNA is TGCGCCAGCAGGGTGGCACGTTCCCCTTCTACTATGAACACTGAAGCTTTCTTT. It is translated as CASRVARSPSTMNTEAFF.

The chain is built from TRBV5-4 and TRBJ2-2; 8 positions match TRBD2. The CDR3 sequence is 15 residues long. The trim removed 6 bases at V and 5 bases at J, leaving 9 bases unmatched. Germline loops: CDR1 SGHNT, CDR2 YYREEE (reference sequence). The CDR3 region has the DNA TGTGCCAGCATCGCGCGCGGGGGGAGGACCGGGGAGCTGTTTTTT. Amino acid sequence: CASIARGGRTGELFF.

The chain couples TRBV5-1 to TRBJ2-2; D ambiguous. The CDR3 has 17 residues. Germline V CDR1 and CDR2: SGHRS, YFSETQ. V shed 2 bases and J shed 5 bases, with 19 bases lying between them. For the CDR3, the DNA is TGCGCCAGCAGCTTCGACCCTACCCGGGTACGGACCGGGGAGCTGTTTTTT. It codes for CASSFDPTRVRTGELFF.

V gene TRBV21-1 combines with J gene TRBJ2-7; the table's D gene call, TRBD1, was not cross checked with the DNA. TRBV21-1 is a pseudogene segment. This CDR3 region has 15 residues. The CDR3 nucleotides are TGTGCCAGCCACCACTCCCAAGGGACAAAGTACGAGCAGTACTTC. It translates to CASHHSQGTKYEQYF.

The genes are TRBV7-9 and TRBJ2-7; D may match TRBD1 or TRBD2 (5 bases each). Germline V lookup: CDR1 SEHNR, CDR2 FQNEAQ (reference sequence). Deletions cut 8 bases from V and 2 bases from J, with 10 bases between. This CDR3 is built from 12 residues. The CDR3 coding sequence is TGTGCCAGCGGACACGGGGCCTACGAGCAGTACTTC. Amino acid sequence: CASGHGAYEQYF.

The chain has TRBV7-2 and TRBJ2-3, with 7 bases matching TRBD2. The germline V gene has CDR1 SGHTA and CDR2 FQGNSA. The length of the CDR3 is 16 residues. The V gene end was trimmed by 7 bases and the J gene end by 4 bases; junction bases not matched to a gene: 14. CDR3 sequence: CASTHFSGGGSDTQYF. Written as DNA, the CDR3 is TGTGCCAGCACCCACTTTTCGGGGGGAGGGTCAGATACGCAGTATTTT.